These 25 T cell receptor beta chains came from one sample sequenced in a study of glioma-infiltrating T cells after dendritic cell vaccination. Sequenced by immunoSEQ multiplex PCR; TCRdb stores in-frame clones only, minus some. The sample has about 64,000 clones, approximately 78% seen once. Sequencing used blood, obtained before dendritic cell vaccination. Receptor source: a human donor with glioblastoma.

This chain uses TRBV11-3 with TRBJ2-3, with 7 bases aligning to TRBD2. CDR1 and CDR2 from the germline V gene are SGHNT and YENEEA. This CDR3 has 15 amino acids. J was trimmed by 0 bases and V by 5 bases; bases with no gene match: 5. The CDR3 DNA follows: TGTGCCAGCAGCGCGCGGGGGACTAGCACAGATACGCAGTATTTT. This translates into CASSARGTSTDTQYF.

The J gene is TRBJ1-6, the V gene TRBV30; perhaps TRBD1 as D (6 bases). CDR1 is GTSNPN and CDR2 is SVGIG in the germline V gene (reference sequence). The CDR3 length is 15 residues. Trimming removed 8 bases at V and 5 bases at J, with 19 bases between. This chain's CDR3 is CAGVLPGQHNSPLHF. CDR3 nucleotide sequence: TGTGCCGGGGTCCTACCGGGACAACATAATTCACCCCTCCACTTT. Complete variable domain (other parts from reference TRBV30 and TRBJ1-6): SQTIHQWPATLVQPVGSPLSLECTVEGTSNPNLYWYRQAAGRGLQLLFYSVGIGQISSEVPQNLSASRPQDRQFILSSKKLLLSDSGFYLCAGVLPGQHNSPLHFGNGTRLTVT.

The chain links TRBV7-2 to TRBJ2-3, with 8 bases fitting TRBD2. The trim removed 8 bases at V and 6 bases at J, leaving 10 bases unmatched. The length of the CDR3 is 14 residues. Germline CDR1 and CDR2: SGHTA and FQGNSA. The CDR3 bases are TGTGCCAGCTCTCGATCGGGGGGGCCCGATACGCAGTATTTT. This translates into CASSRSGGPDTQYF.

The chain joins TRBV29-1 to TRBJ2-2, with D hard to call. V gave up 1 base and J gave up 7 bases, with 10 bases separating them. CDR3 size: 13 residues. Germline V gene data show CDR1 as SQVTM and CDR2 as ANQGSEA. CDR3 DNA: TGCAGCGTTGAAGGGCGGTTAGGCGGGGAGCTGTTTTTT. Protein sequence: CSVEGRLGGELFF.

This clone was counted a single time. V usage is TRBV2 and J usage is TRBJ1-2; no firm D call. The CDR3 runs to 13 residues. From germline, CDR1 is SNHLY and CDR2 FYNNEI. Between the trimmed V and J ends, which lost 3 bases and 4 bases, there was a span of 9 bases. CDR3 DNA: TGTGCCAGCAGTGAGACACCACTCTATGGCTACACCTTC. Its translation is CASSETPLYGYTF.

V is TRBV5-1 and J is TRBJ2-7; 10 nucleotides agree with TRBD1. CDR3 size: 14 residues. Germline V gene sequence: CDR1 SGHRS, CDR2 YFSETQ. V gave up 4 bases and J gave up 7 bases; unmatched junction bases: 8. Written as DNA, the CDR3 is TGCGCCAGCAGCCGCGACAGGGGGCCCACAGAGCAGTACTTC. It translates to CASSRDRGPTEQYF.

The rearrangement uses TRBV6-1 and TRBJ2-7; 9 bases line up with TRBD1. The CDR3 spans 15 residues. Trimming at V came to 0 bases and at J to 2 bases, leaving 2 bases not matched to a gene. Germline V gene lookup returns CDR1 MNHNS and CDR2 SASEGT. The CDR3 is CASSEARDRAYEQYF. CDR3 bases: TGTGCCAGCAGTGAAGCGCGGGACAGGGCCTACGAGCAGTACTTC.

The chain links TRBV5-1 to TRBJ1-4, with 10 bases lining up with TRBD1. The germline V gene has CDR1 SGHRS and CDR2 YFSETQ. This CDR3 has 16 residues. V lost 4 bases, J lost 7 bases, and 10 bases stayed unmatched. The CDR3 bases are TGCGCCAGCAGCGCGCTGACCGGGACAGGGGCTGAAAAACTGTTTTTT. Residues: CASSALTGTGAEKLFF.

The chain employs TRBV28 and TRBJ2-2; tentatively, D is TRBD2 (6 bases). The length of the CDR3 is 14 residues. In germline, CDR1 is MDHEN, CDR2 SYDVKM. The V end was cut by 9 bases, the J end by 5 bases, with 16 bases between. The CDR3 reads CASGSPGETGELFF. In nucleotides, the CDR3 is TGTGCCAGTGGCTCCCCGGGGGAGACCGGGGAGCTGTTTTTT.

The chain is built from TRBV9 and TRBJ2-1; D gene ambiguous. There are 16 residues in the CDR3. Trimming left V 3 bases short and J 1 base short, with 14 bases between. Germline loops: CDR1 SGDLS, CDR2 YYNGEE. CDR3 nucleotides: TGTGCCAGCAGCGGACAAACCTCCCTATCCTACAATGAGCAGTTCTTC. Amino acids: CASSGQTSLSYNEQFF.

V usage is TRBV4-2 and J usage is TRBJ1-1; no clear D. CDR1 LGHNA and CDR2 YNFKEQ come from the germline V gene. CDR3 size: 15 residues. V was shortened by 1 base and J by 11 bases, with 20 bases between the two germline ends. The CDR3, as DNA: TGTGCCAGCAGCCAAGTACAAGGGAGCGTCCTCTTTGCTTTCTTT. Residues: CASSQVQGSVLFAFF.

The V and J genes are TRBV10-1 and TRBJ2-2, with 8 nucleotides matching TRBD2. Germline V gene sequence: CDR1 WNHNN, CDR2 SYGVQD (reference sequence). The CDR3 spans 15 residues. V trimming: 10 bases; J trimming: 0 bases; junction bases outside the gene matches: 7. Here the CDR3 DNA reads TGCGCCACTCAAGCGGGGGCCGCGAACACCGGGGAGCTGTTTTTT. Protein: CATQAGAANTGELFF.

With respect to this clone: The junction departs from the called germline gene at one end, perhaps through a read error. This sequence joins TRBV10-3 and TRBJ2-7; D is undetermined. The CDR3 runs to 13 residues. Per the germline V gene, CDR1 is ENHRY and CDR2 is SYGVKD. Here the CDR3 reads CASSYSALSGPYF. Written as DNA, the CDR3 is TGTGCCAGCAGTTACTCGGCCTTGAGTGGGCCGTACTTC.

The gene calls are TRBV11-3 and TRBJ2-2, with 9 bases identical to TRBD2. The ends lost 1 base at V and 7 bases at J; junction bases unmatched: 4. The germline gives CDR1 SGHNT, CDR2 YENEEA. The CDR3 spans 15 residues. Written as DNA, the CDR3 is TGTGCCAGCAGCTTAGTAGCTAGCGGGGACGGGGAGCTGTTTTTT. Encoded protein: CASSLVASGDGELFF. The variable domain in full, completed from reference TRBV11-3 and TRBJ2-2, reads EAGVVQSPRYKIIEKKQPVAFWCNPISGHNTLYWYLQNLGQGPELLIRYENEEAVDDSQLPKDRFSAERLKGVDSTLKIQPAELGDSAVYLCASSLVASGDGELFFGEGSRLTVL.

The rearrangement joins TRBV27 to TRBJ2-2; D unclear. The CDR3 covers 13 residues. V lost 3 bases and J 1 base, leaving 3 bases between the germline ends. Looked up from germline, CDR1 is MNHEY and CDR2 is SMNVEV (reference sequence). The CDR3 DNA follows: TGTGCCAGCAGTTTTAGGAACACCGGGGAGCTGTTTTTT. This encodes CASSFRNTGELFF.

A single count supports this clone. The genes are TRBV4-2 and TRBJ2-5, with 10 positions matching TRBD1. The better agreement between TRBJ2-7 and the DNA end casts doubt on the J call. Germline V gene data show CDR1 as LGHNA and CDR2 as YNFKEQ. The CDR3 runs to 15 residues. The CDR3 DNA follows: TGTGCCAGCAGCCATGGGACAGGGGATGCCTACGAGCAGTACTTC. As protein: CASSHGTGDAYEQYF.

The chain recombines TRBV2 with TRBJ2-3, with D possibly being TRBD2 (6 bases). Germline V gene sequence: CDR1 SNHLY, CDR2 FYNNEI. V was cut by 2 bases and J by 2 bases, with 20 bases left in between. There are 18 residues in the CDR3. CDR3 residues: CASSESSGGRRVTDTQYF. As DNA, the CDR3 is TGTGCCAGCAGTGAATCCTCCGGAGGGCGAAGGGTCACAGATACGCAGTATTTT.

This chain links TRBV18 with TRBJ1-1, with TRBD1 matching 7 bases. The CDR3 consists of 14 residues. The ends lost 3 bases at V and 6 bases at J; junction bases unmatched: 7. Germline lookup yields CDR1 KGHSH and CDR2 LQKENI. CDR3 in DNA: TGTGCCAGCTCACCGACGACAGGGCTCGCTGAAGCTTTCTTT. Amino acid sequence: CASSPTTGLAEAFF.

This clone was observed once. The V call is TRBV6-1, the J call TRBJ2-2, with 9 bases that match TRBD1. The CDR3 extends over 14 amino acids. J lost 3 bases, V lost 4 bases, and 0 bases had no gene match. Germline V lookup: CDR1 MNHNS, CDR2 SASEGT. CDR3 sequence: CASSGQGDTGELFF. CDR3 in DNA: TGTGCCAGCAGTGGACAGGGGGACACCGGGGAGCTGTTTTTT.

This chain joins TRBV6-1 and TRBJ2-3; TRBD2 agrees at 13 bases. V was pared by 4 bases and J by 2 bases, with 3 bases of the junction left unmatched. Germline V gene data show CDR1 as MNHNS and CDR2 as SASEGT. The CDR3 length is 16 residues. The CDR3 region is CASSVTSGGLTDTQYF. Here the CDR3 DNA reads TGTGCCAGCAGTGTGACTAGCGGGGGGCTCACAGATACGCAGTATTTT.

V gene TRBV6-4 combines with J gene TRBJ2-1, with 15 bases fitting TRBD2. CDR1 MRHNA and CDR2 SNTAGT come from the germline V gene. J was trimmed by 10 bases and V by 7 bases; bases with no gene match: 8. CDR3 size: 15 residues. The CDR3 bases are TGTGCCAGCACAACCGGGACTAGCGGGGGGACAGAGCAGTTCTTC. Residues: CASTTGTSGGTEQFF.

This clone has only a few counts. The chain joins TRBV28 to TRBJ2-7; 12 bases line up with TRBD2. V gave up 6 bases and J gave up 7 bases; unmatched junction bases: 7. The CDR3 has 14 residues. In germline, CDR1 is MDHEN, CDR2 SYDVKM. CDR3 sequence: CASSLLAGGREQYF. CDR3 nucleotides: TGTGCCAGCAGCCTTCTAGCGGGGGGGCGAGAGCAGTACTTC.

The chain carries TRBV9 and TRBJ2-5; 8 bases match TRBD2. The J call could be wrong; TRBJ2-7 is a better fit for the DNA end. The CDR3 is 15 residues long. In germline, CDR1 is SGDLS, CDR2 YYNGEE. The chain's CDR3 is CASSDSGGGVHEQYF. CDR3 DNA sequence: TGTGCCAGCAGCGACAGCGGGGGTGGGGTACACGAGCAGTACTTC.

The chain combines TRBV28 with TRBJ2-7, with a possible D match to TRBD2 (7 bases). Germline values: CDR1 MDHEN, CDR2 SYDVKM. The CDR3 sequence is 15 residues long. V shed 6 bases and J shed 3 bases, with 18 bases lying between them. CDR3 residues: CASSPLGGAVYEQYF. The CDR3 DNA reads as TGTGCCAGCAGCCCGTTGGGGGGGGCGGTCTACGAGCAGTACTTC. The whole variable domain, remainder taken from reference TRBV28 and TRBJ2-7, is DVKVTQSSRYLVKRTGEKVFLECVQDMDHENMFWYRQDPGLGLRLIYFSYDVKMKEKGDIPEGYSVSREKKERFSLILESASTNQTSMYLCASSPLGGAVYEQYFGPGTRLTVT.

This clone came up once. The gene calls are TRBV7-6 and TRBJ1-6; 7 bases map to TRBD1. This CDR3 spans 16 amino acids. V trimming: 3 bases; J trimming: 8 bases; junction bases outside the gene matches: 10. CDR1 SGHVS and CDR2 FNYEAQ come from the germline V gene. DNA of the CDR3: TGTGCCAGCAGCTTGAATTTTCGACAGGGTGATTCACCCCTCCACTTT. Residues: CASSLNFRQGDSPLHF. The whole variable domain, filled in from reference TRBV7-6 and TRBJ1-6, reads GAGVSQSPRYKVTKRGQDVALRCDPISGHVSLYWYRQALGQGPEFLTYFNYEAQQDKSGLPNDRFSAERPEGSISTLTIQRTEQRDSAMYRCASSLNFRQGDSPLHFGNGTRLTVT.